The source of this T cell receptor beta chain is a study of T cell changes during pregnancy in multiple sclerosis (dated by TCRdb to the late 2010s). The study in broad terms: In women with multiple sclerosis, the researchers looked at how the T cell repertoire shifted as pregnancy progressed.

Receptor libraries were prepared by the immunoSEQ multiplex PCR assay. Held by TCRdb, this immuneACCESS table contains in-frame sequences only and omits some clones. Under half of the omission traces to an unresolved V gene where checked; the cause of the rest is unknown. The table for this sample lists 65,000 to 85,000 clones; nearly 95% of them were counted only once. The ten largest clones add up to about 0.31% of the sample. CDR3 length: 12 amino acids, cysteine to phenylalanine. CDR3 DNA only is kept here, 36 bases in frame from base 1. V sheds 0 bases and J sheds 10 bases, leaving 7 bases between their ends. In the germline V gene, CDR1 corresponds to SGHTA and CDR2 to FQGTGA. A remark on this clone: Its antigen target is currently unknown. No qualities accompany the bases; no much larger clone lies one base away.

The chain is made from TRBV7-3 and TRBJ2-1, with the D gene not confidently named. This TCR came from a female donor with multiple sclerosis, enrolled in a pregnancy study. The sample consisted of CD4+ T cells from peripheral blood mononuclear cells, taken after pregnancy. CDR3 sequence: CASSLTRQEQFF. The DNA sequence reads TGTGCCAGCAGCTTAACGAGGCAGGAGCAGTTCTTC.